The entry that follows covers one T cell receptor (beta chain) sequence. V was clipped by 4 bases and J by 0 bases; unmatched bases: 2. The CDR3 is 15 residues long. CDR1 is KGHSH, CDR2 LQKENI, per germline. Here immunoSEQ multiplex PCR was the method, and the copy in TCRdb shows in-frame clones only, minus some. Altogether roughly 170,000 clones are present, approximately 85% being singletons, with the ten largest covering roughly 1.1%. These data belong to a study of blood T cell repertoires in COVID-19. J is TRBJ2-1 and V is TRBV18; 8 bases are a match to TRBD2. This receptor was identified in a man in his fifties or sixties who had recovered from COVID-19. Material for sequencing was peripheral blood. The CDR3 here is CASSRGGSSYNEQFF. The DNA for the CDR3 is TGTGCCAGCTCACGCGGGGGGAGCTCCTACAATGAGCAGTTCTTC.